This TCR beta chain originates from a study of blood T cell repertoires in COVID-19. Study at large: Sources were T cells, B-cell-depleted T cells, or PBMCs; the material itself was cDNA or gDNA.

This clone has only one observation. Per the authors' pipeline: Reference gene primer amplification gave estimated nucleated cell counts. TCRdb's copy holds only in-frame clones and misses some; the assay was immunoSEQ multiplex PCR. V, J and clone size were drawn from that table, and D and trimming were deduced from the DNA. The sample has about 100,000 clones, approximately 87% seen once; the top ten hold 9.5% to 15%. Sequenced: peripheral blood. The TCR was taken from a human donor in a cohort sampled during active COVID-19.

CDR3 nucleotide sequence: TGTGCCATCGCGGACAGGGCGAGTAACTATGGCTACACCTTC. Protein: CAIADRASNYGYTF. The chain links TRBV10-3 to TRBJ1-2, with 8 nucleotides matching TRBD1. There are 14 residues in the CDR3. The germline V gene encodes CDR1 ENHRY and CDR2 SYGVKD. The ends lost 8 bases at V and 1 base at J; junction bases unmatched: 6.